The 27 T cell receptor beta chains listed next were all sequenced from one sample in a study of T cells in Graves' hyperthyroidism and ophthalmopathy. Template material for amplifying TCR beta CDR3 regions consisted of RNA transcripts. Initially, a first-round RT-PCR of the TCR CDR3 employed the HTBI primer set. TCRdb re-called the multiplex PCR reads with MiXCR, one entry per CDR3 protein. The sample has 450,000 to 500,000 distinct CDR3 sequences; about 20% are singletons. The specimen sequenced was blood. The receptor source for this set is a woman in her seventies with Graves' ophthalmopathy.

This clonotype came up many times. The CDR3 sequence is CSALPPTGRTDTQYF. CDR3 nucleotide sequence: TGCAGTGCCCTCCCTCCGACAGGGCGCACAGATACGCAGTATTTT. The chain has TRBV20-1 and TRBJ2-3; 7 nucleotides align to TRBD1. This CDR3 has 15 amino acids. The germline V gene encodes CDR1 DFQATT and CDR2 SNEGSKA (reference sequence). Losses at the gene ends were 6 bases for V and 1 base for J; bases not matched to a gene: 10.

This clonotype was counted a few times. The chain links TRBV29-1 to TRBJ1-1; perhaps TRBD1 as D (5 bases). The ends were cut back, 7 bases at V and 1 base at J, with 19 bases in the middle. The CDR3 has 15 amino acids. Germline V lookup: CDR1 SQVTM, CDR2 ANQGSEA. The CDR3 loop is CSAQTSQAPNTEAFF. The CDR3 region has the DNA TGCAGCGCCCAAACCTCACAGGCACCGAACACTGAAGCTTTCTTT.

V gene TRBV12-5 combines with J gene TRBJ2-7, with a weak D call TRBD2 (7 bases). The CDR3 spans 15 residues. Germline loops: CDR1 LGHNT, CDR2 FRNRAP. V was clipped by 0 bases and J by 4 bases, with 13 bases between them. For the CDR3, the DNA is TGTGCTAGTGGTTTGGTGGCGGGGGCGATTTACGAGCAGTACTTC. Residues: CASGLVAGAIYEQYF.

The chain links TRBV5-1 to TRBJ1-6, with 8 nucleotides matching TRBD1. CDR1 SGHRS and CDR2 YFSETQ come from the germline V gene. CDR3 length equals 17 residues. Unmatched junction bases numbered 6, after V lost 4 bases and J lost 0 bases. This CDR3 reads CASSAGQASSYNSPLHF. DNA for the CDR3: TGCGCCAGCAGCGCGGGACAGGCGAGCTCCTATAATTCACCCCTCCACTTT.

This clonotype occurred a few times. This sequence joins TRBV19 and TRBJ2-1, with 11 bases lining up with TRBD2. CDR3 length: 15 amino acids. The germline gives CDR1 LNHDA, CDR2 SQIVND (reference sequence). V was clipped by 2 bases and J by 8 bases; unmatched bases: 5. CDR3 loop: CASSILAGGGDEQFF. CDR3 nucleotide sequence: TGTGCCAGTAGTATACTAGCGGGAGGTGGAGATGAGCAGTTCTTC.

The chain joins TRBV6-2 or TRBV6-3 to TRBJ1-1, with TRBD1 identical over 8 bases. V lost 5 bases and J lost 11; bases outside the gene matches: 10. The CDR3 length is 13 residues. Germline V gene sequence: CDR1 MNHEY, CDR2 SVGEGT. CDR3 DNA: TGTGCCAGCAGTACCCGGACAGGGTCCAGGGCTTTCTTT. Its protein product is CASSTRTGSRAFF.

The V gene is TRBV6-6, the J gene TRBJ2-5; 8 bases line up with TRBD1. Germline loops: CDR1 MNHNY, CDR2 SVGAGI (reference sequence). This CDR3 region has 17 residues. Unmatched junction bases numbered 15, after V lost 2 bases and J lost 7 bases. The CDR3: CASSYLGAGTGRGTQYF. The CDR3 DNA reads TGTGCCAGCAGTTACCTAGGAGCCGGGACAGGAAGAGGGACCCAGTACTTC.

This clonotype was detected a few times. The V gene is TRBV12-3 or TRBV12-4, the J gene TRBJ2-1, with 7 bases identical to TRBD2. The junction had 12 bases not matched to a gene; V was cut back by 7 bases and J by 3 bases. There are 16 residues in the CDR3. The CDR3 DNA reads TGTGCCAGCAAAACGGATCAGGGAGGGCGCTACAATGAGCAGTTCTTC. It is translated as CASKTDQGGRYNEQFF.

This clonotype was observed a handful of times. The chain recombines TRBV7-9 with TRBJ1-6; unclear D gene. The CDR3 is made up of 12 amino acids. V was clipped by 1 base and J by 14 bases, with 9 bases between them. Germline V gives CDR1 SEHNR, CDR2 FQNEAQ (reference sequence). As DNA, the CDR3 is TGTGCCAGCAGCTTAGGAGGGAGGGCCCTCCACTTT. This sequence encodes CASSLGGRALHF.

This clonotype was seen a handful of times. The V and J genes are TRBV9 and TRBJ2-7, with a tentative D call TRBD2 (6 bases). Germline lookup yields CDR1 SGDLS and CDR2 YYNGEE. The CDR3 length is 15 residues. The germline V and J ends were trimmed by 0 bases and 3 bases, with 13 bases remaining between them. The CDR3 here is CASSVGLAPSYEQYF. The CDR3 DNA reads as TGTGCCAGCAGCGTAGGGCTAGCGCCTAGCTACGAGCAGTACTTC.

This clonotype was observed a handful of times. The CDR3 bases are TGCGCCAGCAGCTATGCGACTAGCGACCAAGAGACCCAGTACTTC. It is translated as CASSYATSDQETQYF. The chain combines TRBV5-1 with TRBJ2-5; 8 bases map to TRBD2. Per the germline V gene, CDR1 is SGHRS and CDR2 is YFSETQ. J lost 0 bases, V lost 3 bases, and 4 bases had no gene match. The CDR3 is 15 residues long.

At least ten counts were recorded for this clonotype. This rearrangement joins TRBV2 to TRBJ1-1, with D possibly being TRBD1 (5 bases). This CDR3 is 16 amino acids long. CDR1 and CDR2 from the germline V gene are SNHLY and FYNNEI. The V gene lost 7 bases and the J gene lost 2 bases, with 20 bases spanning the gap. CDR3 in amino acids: CASKGMGGAHNTEAFF. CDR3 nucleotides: TGTGCCAGCAAGGGGATGGGAGGGGCACATAACACTGAAGCTTTCTTT.

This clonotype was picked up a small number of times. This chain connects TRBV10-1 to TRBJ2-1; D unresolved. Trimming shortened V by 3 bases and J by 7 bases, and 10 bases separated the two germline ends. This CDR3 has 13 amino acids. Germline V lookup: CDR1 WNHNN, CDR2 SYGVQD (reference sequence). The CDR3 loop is CASSEFAWNEQFF. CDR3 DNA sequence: TGCGCCAGCAGTGAATTTGCTTGGAATGAGCAGTTCTTC.

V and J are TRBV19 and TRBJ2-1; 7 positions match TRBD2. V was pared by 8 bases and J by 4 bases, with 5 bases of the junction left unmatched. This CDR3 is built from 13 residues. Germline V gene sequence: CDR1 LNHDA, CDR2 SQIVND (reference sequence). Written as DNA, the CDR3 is TGTGCCAGTGCAGCGGGATTTTACAATGAGCAGTTCTTC. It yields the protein CASAAGFYNEQFF.

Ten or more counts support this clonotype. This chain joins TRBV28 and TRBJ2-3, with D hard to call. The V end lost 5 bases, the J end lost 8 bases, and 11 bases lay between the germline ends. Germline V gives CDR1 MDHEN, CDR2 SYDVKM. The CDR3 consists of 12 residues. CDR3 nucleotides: TGTGCCAGCAGTCCCTTGTTGGGTACGCAGTATTTT. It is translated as CASSPLLGTQYF.

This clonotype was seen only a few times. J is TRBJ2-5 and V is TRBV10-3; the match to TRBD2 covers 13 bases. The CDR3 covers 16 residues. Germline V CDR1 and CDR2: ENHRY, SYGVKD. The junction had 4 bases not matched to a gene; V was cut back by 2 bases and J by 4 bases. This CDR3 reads CAISETRTSGRETQYF. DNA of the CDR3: TGTGCCATCAGTGAGACAAGGACTAGCGGGAGAGAGACCCAGTACTTC.

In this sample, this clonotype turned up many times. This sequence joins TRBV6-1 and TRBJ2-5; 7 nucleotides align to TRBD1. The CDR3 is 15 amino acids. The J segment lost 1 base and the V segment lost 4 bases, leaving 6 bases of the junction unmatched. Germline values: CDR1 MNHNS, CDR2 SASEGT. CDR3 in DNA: TGTGCCAGCAGTGTCGCCCAGGGGGTCCAAGAGACCCAGTACTTC. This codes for CASSVAQGVQETQYF.

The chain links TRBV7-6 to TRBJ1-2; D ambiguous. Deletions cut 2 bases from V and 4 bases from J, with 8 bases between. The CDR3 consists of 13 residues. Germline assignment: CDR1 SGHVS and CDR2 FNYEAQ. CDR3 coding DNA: TGTGCCAGCAGCTTACATAGGAGCTATGGCTACACCTTC. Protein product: CASSLHRSYGYTF.

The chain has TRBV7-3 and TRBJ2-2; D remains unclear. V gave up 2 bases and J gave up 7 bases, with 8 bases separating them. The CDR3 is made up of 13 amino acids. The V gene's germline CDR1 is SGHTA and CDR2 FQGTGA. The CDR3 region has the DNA TGTGCCAGCAGCTTAGGGGTAGACGGGGAGCTGTTTTTT. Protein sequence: CASSLGVDGELFF.

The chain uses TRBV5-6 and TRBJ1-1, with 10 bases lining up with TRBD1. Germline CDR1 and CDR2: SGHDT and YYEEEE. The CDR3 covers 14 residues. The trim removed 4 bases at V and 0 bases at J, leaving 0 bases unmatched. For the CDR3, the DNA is TGTGCCAGCAGCGGGACAGGGGTGAACACTGAAGCTTTCTTT. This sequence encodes CASSGTGVNTEAFF.

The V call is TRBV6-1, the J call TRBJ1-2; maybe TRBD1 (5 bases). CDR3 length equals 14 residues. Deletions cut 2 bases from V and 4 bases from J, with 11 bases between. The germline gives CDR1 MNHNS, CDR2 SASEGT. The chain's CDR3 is CASSESAGTYGYTF. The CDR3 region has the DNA TGTGCCAGCAGTGAATCGGCAGGGACCTATGGCTACACCTTC.

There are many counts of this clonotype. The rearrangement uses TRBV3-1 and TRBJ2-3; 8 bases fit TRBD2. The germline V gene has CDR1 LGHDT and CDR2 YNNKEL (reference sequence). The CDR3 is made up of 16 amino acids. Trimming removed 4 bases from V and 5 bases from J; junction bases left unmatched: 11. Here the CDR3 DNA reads TGTGCCAGCAGCCGAACGAGCGGGAGTAAGGGAGATACGCAGTATTTT. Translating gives CASSRTSGSKGDTQYF.

In DNA, the CDR3 is TGTGCCAGCAGAGTGACAGGGACCTATGGCTACACCTTC. Its protein product is CASRVTGTYGYTF. The chain combines TRBV28 with TRBJ1-2; 7 bases line up with TRBD1. This CDR3 spans 13 amino acids. Germline V lookup: CDR1 MDHEN, CDR2 SYDVKM. J gave up 4 bases and V 6 bases, and 5 bases lay outside the gene matches.

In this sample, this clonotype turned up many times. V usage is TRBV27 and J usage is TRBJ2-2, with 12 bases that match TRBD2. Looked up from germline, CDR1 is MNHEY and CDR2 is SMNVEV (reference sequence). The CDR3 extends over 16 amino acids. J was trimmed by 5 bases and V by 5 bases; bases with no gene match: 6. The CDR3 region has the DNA TGTGCCAGCAGTCGACGCCTAGCGGGAGGGACCGGGGAGCTGTTTTTT. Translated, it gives CASSRRLAGGTGELFF.

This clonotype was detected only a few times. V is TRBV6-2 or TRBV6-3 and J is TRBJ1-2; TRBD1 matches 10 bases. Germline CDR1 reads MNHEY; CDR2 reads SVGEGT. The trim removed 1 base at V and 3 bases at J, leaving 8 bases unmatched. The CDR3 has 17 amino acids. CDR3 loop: CASSYWNRDRGYYGYTF. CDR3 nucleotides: TGTGCCAGCAGTTACTGGAACCGGGACAGGGGTTACTATGGCTACACCTTC.

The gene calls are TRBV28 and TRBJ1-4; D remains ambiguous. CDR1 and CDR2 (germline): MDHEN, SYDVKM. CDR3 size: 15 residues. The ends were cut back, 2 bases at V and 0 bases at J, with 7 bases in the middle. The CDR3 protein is CASSLRGTTNEKLFF. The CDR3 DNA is TGTGCCAGCAGTTTACGAGGGACAACTAATGAAAAACTGTTTTTT.

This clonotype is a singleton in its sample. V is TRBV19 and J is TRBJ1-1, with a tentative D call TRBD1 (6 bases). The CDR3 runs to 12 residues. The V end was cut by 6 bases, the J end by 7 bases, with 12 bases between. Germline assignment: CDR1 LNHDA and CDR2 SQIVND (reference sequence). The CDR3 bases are TGTGCCAGTAGCAGTTCAGGGGATGAAGCTTTCTTT. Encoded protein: CASSSSGDEAFF.